A single sample is the source of the 2 T cell receptor beta chains below, sequenced in a study of blood T cell repertoires in COVID-19. Sequencing used immunoSEQ multiplex PCR; TCRdb keeps in-frame clones, though not all of them. Among a few hundred thousand clones listed, about 88% were seen once. Sequences were obtained from peripheral blood. These receptors originate from a woman aged 55-70 years with COVID-19, enrolled during active disease.

V and J are TRBV6-6 and TRBJ2-3; perhaps TRBD2 as D (6 bases). The CDR3 has 12 amino acids. Between the trimmed V and J ends, which lost 7 bases and 6 bases, there was a span of 11 bases. Germline CDR1 MNHNY, CDR2 SVGAGI (reference sequence). The CDR3 loop reads CASTGLTDTQYF. CDR3 coding DNA: TGTGCCAGCACCGGACTAACCGATACGCAGTATTTT.

This clone was picked up one time. The chain carries TRBV4-2 and TRBJ2-1; 10 bases line up with TRBD2. CDR1 is LGHNA and CDR2 is YNFKEQ in the germline V gene. The CDR3 is 18 residues long. J lost 7 bases, V lost 1 base, and 13 bases had no gene match. CDR3 bases: TGTGCCAGCAGCCAAGGCCTCGCAAGCGGGGGGGCCGGGAATGAGCAGTTCTTC. Protein sequence: CASSQGLASGGAGNEQFF.